Listed here are 22 T cell receptor beta chains from one sample, sequenced in a study of blood T cell repertoires in COVID-19. Measured with immunoSEQ multiplex PCR; TCRdb has only the in-frame clones, and not every one. The sample contains approximately 140,000 clones, approximately 90% of which appear only once. Sequenced input: peripheral blood. Receptor source: a woman aged 55 to 70 with active or convalescent COVID-19.

The rearrangement joins TRBV7-2 to TRBJ1-5; D remains ambiguous. Trimming took 5 bases from V and 4 from J, leaving 9 bases between them. Germline V gene lookup returns CDR1 SGHTA and CDR2 FQGNSA. This CDR3 region has 13 residues. CDR3 protein: CASSQDTNQPQHF. CDR3 bases: TGTGCCAGCAGCCAAGACACAAATCAGCCCCAGCATTTT.

The rearrangement links TRBV18 to TRBJ2-3; maybe TRBD2 (6 bases). The CDR3 is made up of 13 amino acids. Germline V lookup: CDR1 KGHSH, CDR2 LQKENI. Trimming shortened V by 0 bases and J by 5 bases, and 6 bases separated the two germline ends. The CDR3 bases are TGTGCCAGCTCACCACCGGGGGGAGATACGCAGTATTTT. Translation: CASSPPGGDTQYF.

This clone was detected only once. The rearrangement joins TRBV4-1 to TRBJ1-5; TRBD1 might be the D (5 bases). CDR1 MGHRA and CDR2 YSYEKL come from the germline V gene. This CDR3 spans 14 amino acids. Between the trimmed V and J ends, which lost 1 base and 9 bases, there was a span of 13 bases. CDR3 sequence (DNA): TGCGCCAGCAGCCAAGCGGGGGAAGCGGGGCCCCAGCATTTT. Amino acids: CASSQAGEAGPQHF.

J is TRBJ2-7 and V is TRBV5-4; D gene ambiguous. CDR3 length equals 11 residues. CDR1 SGHNT and CDR2 YYREEE come from the germline V gene (reference sequence). V dropped 3 bases and J dropped 6 bases, with 7 bases sitting between them. CDR3 residues: CASSSGPEQYF. DNA of the CDR3: TGTGCCAGCAGCTCCGGTCCCGAGCAGTACTTC.

V is TRBV7-2 and J is TRBJ1-4; 10 bases agree with TRBD1. The CDR3 has 16 residues. CDR1 is SGHTA and CDR2 is FQGNSA in the germline V gene. The J segment lost 7 bases and the V segment lost 5 bases, leaving 10 bases of the junction unmatched. The CDR3: CASSRRTGGESEKLFF. In DNA, the CDR3 is TGTGCCAGCAGCAGAAGGACAGGGGGAGAATCTGAAAAACTGTTTTTT. The full variable domain, completed using reference TRBV7-2 and TRBJ1-4, is GAGVSQSPSNKVTEKGKDVELRCDPISGHTALYWYRQSLGQGLEFLIYFQGNSAPDKSGLPSDRFSAERTGGSVSTLTIQRTQQEDSAVYLCASSRRTGGESEKLFFGSGTQLSVL.

The chain combines TRBV5-3 with TRBJ1-1; D might be TRBD1 (5 bases). TRBV5-3 is noted as an ORF with a role that remains uncertain. The germline V and J ends were trimmed by 6 bases and 1 base, with 10 bases remaining between them. This CDR3 is 13 amino acids long. This CDR3 is CARIRGWNTEAFF. The CDR3 nucleotides are TGTGCCAGAATTCGGGGGTGGAACACTGAAGCTTTCTTT.

V usage is TRBV2 and J usage is TRBJ1-5; D remains unclear. V was pared by 3 bases and J by 2 bases, with 11 bases between. CDR1 SNHLY and CDR2 FYNNEI come from the germline V gene. CDR3 length: 15 residues. The CDR3 nucleotides read TGTGCCAGCAGTGACGGCGGAGGTGGCAATCAGCCCCAGCATTTT. The encoded protein is CASSDGGGGNQPQHF.

The V call is TRBV19, the J call TRBJ2-1, with D hard to call. Germline V CDR1 and CDR2: LNHDA, SQIVND (reference sequence). V was cut by 5 bases and J by 4 bases, with 15 bases left in between. The CDR3 covers 15 residues. Here the CDR3 DNA reads TGTGCCAGTAGTCCCAAAGTTCTAACTTACAATGAGCAGTTCTTC. Its protein product is CASSPKVLTYNEQFF.

The rearrangement links TRBV5-1 to TRBJ1-2; D might be TRBD1 (5 bases). V shed 4 bases and J shed 2 bases, with 24 bases lying between them. Per germline, CDR1 SGHRS and CDR2 YFSETQ. The CDR3 is 18 amino acids. CDR3 in DNA: TGCGCCAGCAGCCCGGCTGGGGGGGATAACCGTCAAAACTATGGCTACACCTTC. This gives the protein CASSPAGGDNRQNYGYTF.

The rearrangement joins TRBV5-1 to TRBJ2-1; unclear D gene. The V gene lost 1 base and the J gene lost 4 bases, with 12 bases spanning the gap. Germline assignment: CDR1 SGHRS and CDR2 YFSETQ. CDR3 length: 15 residues. CDR3: CASSLYSLGYNEQFF. CDR3 bases: TGCGCCAGCAGCTTGTACAGTCTTGGGTACAATGAGCAGTTCTTC.

The CDR3 loop is CASSWVGGPDTQYF. CDR3 nucleotides: TGTGCCAGCAGCTGGGTCGGGGGACCAGATACGCAGTATTTT. This rearrangement joins TRBV7-3 to TRBJ2-3; tentatively, D is TRBD2 (6 bases). Deletions cut 4 bases from V and 4 bases from J, with 12 bases between. This CDR3 spans 14 amino acids. CDR1 and CDR2 (germline): SGHTA, FQGTGA. Filled out from reference TRBV7-3 and TRBJ2-3, the complete variable domain reads GAGVSQTPSNKVTEKGKYVELRCDPISGHTALYWYRQSLGQGPEFLIYFQGTGAADDSGLPNDRFFAVRPEGSVSTLKIQRTERGDSAVYLCASSWVGGPDTQYFGPGTRLTVL.

This clone came up many times. The chain is built from TRBV5-5 and TRBJ2-1, with no clear D. CDR1 is SGHKS and CDR2 is YYEKEE in the germline V gene (reference sequence). CDR3 length: 11 residues. The ends were cut back, 0 bases at V and 10 bases at J, with 5 bases in the middle. CDR3 amino acids: CASSLVREQFF. CDR3 nucleotides: TGTGCCAGCAGCTTGGTGAGGGAGCAGTTCTTC.

The chain combines TRBV9 with TRBJ2-1, with D perhaps matching TRBD2 (7 bases). Germline V gene data show CDR1 as SGDLS and CDR2 as YYNGEE. Trimming removed 4 bases at V and 2 bases at J, with 19 bases between. CDR3 size: 17 residues. CDR3: CASSPRAWEGAYNEQFF. CDR3 nucleotides: TGTGCCAGCAGCCCACGCGCGTGGGAGGGGGCCTACAATGAGCAGTTCTTC.

The CDR3 reads CASSQVYGANSPLHF. In nucleotides, the CDR3 is TGCGCCAGCAGCCAAGTTTATGGGGCAAATTCACCCCTCCACTTT. The chain uses TRBV4-3 and TRBJ1-6, with D possibly TRBD1 on 5 matching bases. This CDR3 is built from 15 residues. Trimming removed 1 base from V and 7 bases from J, with 11 bases in between. CDR1 is LGHNA and CDR2 is YSLEER in the germline V gene.

CDR3 amino acids: CASSSGDNPLANYGYTF. The CDR3 bases are TGCGCCAGCAGCTCCGGGGACAACCCACTAGCTAACTATGGCTACACCTTC. V usage is TRBV5-1 and J usage is TRBJ1-2; possibly TRBD1 for D (6 bases). Germline CDR1 reads SGHRS; CDR2 reads YFSETQ. V was pared by 3 bases and J by 0 bases, with 18 bases between. CDR3 size: 17 residues.

The chain couples TRBV18 to TRBJ2-3; the match to TRBD2 covers 7 bases. CDR3 length: 17 amino acids. The ends lost 3 bases at V and 2 bases at J; junction bases unmatched: 11. Germline V CDR1 and CDR2: KGHSH, LQKENI. The CDR3 region is CASSPFKGGILTDTQYF. In DNA form, the CDR3 reads TGTGCCAGCTCACCCTTTAAGGGAGGGATTCTCACAGATACGCAGTATTTT.

As for this clone: An end of the junction does not agree with germline; a read error may underlie this. The gene calls are TRBV6-2 or TRBV6-3 and TRBJ2-5, with 8 bases fitting TRBD1. The CDR3 length is 17 residues. Per germline, CDR1 MNHEY and CDR2 SVGEGT. The CDR3 spells CASSDSPGQAGQETQYF. The CDR3 DNA is TGTGCCAGCAGTGACTCACCGGGACAGGCGGGCCAAGAGACCCAGTACTTC.

A few counts support this clone. V is TRBV2 and J is TRBJ2-3, with TRBD2 matching over 7 bases. V shed 4 bases and J 5 bases; nucleotides not matched to a gene: 3. From germline, CDR1 is SNHLY and CDR2 FYNNEI. The CDR3 sequence is 13 residues long. The CDR3 DNA follows: TGTGCCAGCAGTGTAGGCGGGGGAGATACGCAGTATTTT. This translates into CASSVGGGDTQYF.

The sample holds one count of this clone. This chain joins TRBV18 and TRBJ1-4, with D unresolved. V dropped 8 bases and J dropped 6 bases, with 13 bases sitting between them. The CDR3 contains 13 residues. The V gene's germline CDR1 is KGHSH and CDR2 LQKENI. The CDR3: CASAPGRDEKLFF. The CDR3 DNA sequence: TGTGCCAGCGCTCCGGGTAGAGATGAAAAACTGTTTTTT.

This clone was detected only a few times. Germline is not matched at one junction end, which may reflect a read error. The CDR3, as DNA: TGTGCCAGCAGCCTAGCCAGTGGACAGGGGCGCTCAGCATCTGGGGCCAACGTCCTGACTTTC. Protein: CASSLASGQGRSASGANVLTF. The chain is built from TRBV7-2 and TRBJ2-6, with TRBD1 identical over 9 bases. CDR1 is SGHTA and CDR2 is FQGNSA in the germline V gene. The CDR3 contains 21 residues.

The chain is built from TRBV10-3 and TRBJ1-1, with 7 positions matching TRBD1. Trimming at V came to 4 bases and at J to 1 base, leaving 6 bases not matched to a gene. Per germline, CDR1 ENHRY and CDR2 SYGVKD. This CDR3 has 15 amino acids. CDR3 protein: CAISVQGEGNTEAFF. The DNA of the CDR3 is TGTGCCATCAGTGTTCAGGGGGAAGGGAACACTGAAGCTTTCTTT.

This chain joins TRBV20-1 and TRBJ1-1; 8 bases are shared with TRBD1. The germline V gene has CDR1 DFQATT and CDR2 SNEGSKA (reference sequence). This CDR3 comprises 11 residues. The junction had 2 bases not matched to a gene; V was cut back by 3 bases and J by 8 bases. This chain's CDR3 is CSARDRAEAFF. CDR3 nucleotide sequence: TGCAGTGCTAGGGACAGGGCGGAAGCTTTCTTT.